Below are 31 T cell receptor beta chains sequenced from a single sample in a study of CD4 T cells in relation to SARS-CoV-2 and coronaviruses. Unexposed donor CD4+ T cells date from 2011-2018, before the COVID-19 pandemic. After approximately 10 days of culture, CD4+ T cells were isolated. Clones were sequenced by immunoSEQ multiplex PCR, and TCRdb holds only the in-frame ones, with some missing. The sample has just over 25,000 clones; 65% to 80% are singletons. The antigens these receptors bind are not known. The material sequenced was CD4+ T cells from PBMCs, cultured in vitro. The receptors stem from a human donor in good health.

This sequence joins TRBV7-2 and TRBJ2-3; no firm D call. This CDR3 is built from 15 residues. Germline CDR1 reads SGHTA; CDR2 reads FQGNSA. Trimming shortened V by 4 bases and J by 2 bases, and 13 bases separated the two germline ends. CDR3 region: CASSSTWALTDTQYF. DNA for the CDR3: TGTGCCAGCAGCTCAACTTGGGCACTCACAGATACGCAGTATTTT.

This clone was seen a handful of times. V usage is TRBV6-6 and J usage is TRBJ2-7, with D tentatively TRBD1 or TRBD2 (6 bases each). Germline-derived CDR1 and CDR2 are MNHNY and SVGAGI (reference sequence). Trimming took 2 bases from V and 6 from J, leaving 11 bases between them. This CDR3 has 13 amino acids. CDR3 residues: CASSYVRGGEQYF. CDR3 sequence (DNA): TGTGCCAGCAGTTACGTCAGGGGAGGCGAGCAGTACTTC.

The chain employs TRBV10-3 and TRBJ2-1; 7 nucleotides align to TRBD2. With V trimmed by 0 bases and J by 8 bases, 7 bases remained unmatched. Germline assignment: CDR1 ENHRY and CDR2 SYGVKD. There are 15 residues in the CDR3. As DNA, the CDR3 is TGTGCCATCAGTGAGTCGAAGATAGCGGGCGATGAGCAGTTCTTC. Amino acid sequence: CAISESKIAGDEQFF.

This chain links TRBV4-2 with TRBJ2-3; D not resolved. CDR1 and CDR2 (germline): LGHNA, YNFKEQ. Trimming pared 0 bases from V and 4 bases from J, leaving 8 bases between. The CDR3 consists of 14 residues. This chain's CDR3 is CASSQDLTADTQYF. CDR3 in DNA: TGTGCCAGCAGCCAAGATCTCACCGCAGATACGCAGTATTTT.

This clone turned up a few times. The chain combines TRBV3-1 (or the pseudogene TRBV3-2) with TRBJ2-2; a weak D match, TRBD1 (5 bases). The V end lost 5 bases, the J end lost 9 bases, and 7 bases lay between the germline ends. The CDR3 sequence is 11 residues long. The germline CDR1 and CDR2 sequences are LGHDT and YNNKEL (reference sequence). CDR3 in amino acids: CASSRGRELFF. CDR3 DNA: TGTGCCAGCAGCAGGGGAAGGGAGCTGTTTTTT.

This clone was detected only once. The chain links TRBV2 to TRBJ2-7, with D maybe TRBD2 (6 bases). Germline-derived CDR1 and CDR2 are SNHLY and FYNNEI. The CDR3 contains 14 residues. The V end was cut by 3 bases, the J end by 4 bases, with 13 bases between. The DNA of the CDR3 is TGTGCCAGCAGTGACGGTAGTAGCGGTTACGAGCAGTACTTC. Translated, it gives CASSDGSSGYEQYF.

The chain joins TRBV5-8 to TRBJ1-5, with a weak D call TRBD1 (6 bases). CDR3 length: 17 amino acids. V was clipped by 7 bases and J by 2 bases, with 22 bases between them. Germline-derived CDR1 and CDR2 are SGHTS and YDEGEE. The CDR3 sequence is CASGRSGVGVGNQPQHF. The CDR3 nucleotides read TGTGCCAGCGGACGATCAGGGGTGGGCGTTGGCAATCAGCCCCAGCATTTT.

This clone has just one count. The chain couples TRBV27 to TRBJ2-1, with D possibly being TRBD2 (6 bases). This CDR3 is 16 amino acids long. CDR1 and CDR2 from the germline V gene are MNHEY and SMNVEV (reference sequence). Deletions cut 5 bases from V and 0 bases from J, with 14 bases between. The CDR3 loop reads CASSPLGGGSYNEQFF. CDR3 nucleotide sequence: TGTGCCAGCAGTCCATTGGGGGGAGGCTCCTACAATGAGCAGTTCTTC.

The chain links TRBV18 to TRBJ1-5; tentatively, D is TRBD1 (6 bases). The ends were cut back, 6 bases at V and 1 base at J, with 13 bases in the middle. There are 15 residues in the CDR3. Per germline, CDR1 KGHSH and CDR2 LQKENI. CDR3 sequence reads: CASSSVQGSNQPQHF. CDR3 DNA: TGTGCCAGCTCGTCCGTACAGGGAAGCAATCAGCCCCAGCATTTT.

This clone was detected a few times. The V call is TRBV4-3, the J call TRBJ2-3; 10 bases align to TRBD1. Germline CDR1 and CDR2: LGHNA and YSLEER. With V trimmed by 6 bases and J by 5 bases, 5 bases remained unmatched. The CDR3 is 14 amino acids. The CDR3 spells CASSLGQGKDTQYF. The DNA for the CDR3 is TGCGCCAGCAGTTTGGGACAGGGGAAAGATACGCAGTATTTT.

J is TRBJ1-2 and V is TRBV10-3; unclear D gene. The germline V gene encodes CDR1 ENHRY and CDR2 SYGVKD. Deletions cut 5 bases from V and 8 bases from J, with 18 bases between. The CDR3 totals 14 residues. CDR3 sequence reads: CAISKVVAGGGYTF. The CDR3, as DNA: TGTGCCATCAGTAAAGTGGTGGCGGGAGGCGGCTACACCTTC.

This chain links TRBV9 with TRBJ2-2; TRBD2 matches 10 bases. CDR1 SGDLS and CDR2 YYNGEE come from the germline V gene. Losses at the gene ends were 6 bases for V and 5 bases for J; bases not matched to a gene: 7. This CDR3 comprises 15 residues. CDR3 bases: TGTGCCAGCAACAGCGGGAGGGGGGGGACCGGGGAGCTGTTTTTT. Translation: CASNSGRGGTGELFF.

The rearrangement uses TRBV12-3 or TRBV12-4 and TRBJ2-7, with D uncertain. V shed 5 bases and J shed 0 bases, with 2 bases lying between them. This CDR3 has 11 amino acids. The CDR3 DNA reads TGTGCCAGCAGTCCCTCCTACGAGCAGTACTTC. Translation: CASSPSYEQYF.

V gene TRBV5-1 combines with J gene TRBJ2-2; 7 bases fit TRBD2. The CDR3 length is 15 residues. With V trimmed by 2 bases and J by 7 bases, 8 bases remained unmatched. Germline lookup yields CDR1 SGHRS and CDR2 YFSETQ. Here the CDR3 reads CASSFEAGGIGELFF. The CDR3 DNA reads as TGCGCCAGCAGCTTTGAGGCCGGGGGGATCGGGGAGCTGTTTTTT.

This clone was observed a handful of times. This chain uses TRBV9 with TRBJ1-3; D possibly corresponds to TRBD1 (6 bases). V was trimmed by 0 bases and J by 0 bases, leaving 19 bases between them. Germline CDR1 SGDLS, CDR2 YYNGEE. The CDR3 runs to 19 residues. This CDR3 reads CASSVGPGQGLDSGNTIYF. CDR3 coding DNA: TGTGCCAGCAGCGTAGGCCCGGGGCAGGGGCTAGACTCTGGAAACACCATATATTTT.

This clone was observed once. The chain joins TRBV29-1 to TRBJ2-7, with D maybe TRBD2 (6 bases). The ends were cut back, 6 bases at V and 7 bases at J, with 19 bases in the middle. Germline V gene data show CDR1 as SQVTM and CDR2 as ANQGSEA. CDR3 size: 13 residues. CDR3 sequence (DNA): TGCAGCGTCCTCTGGGCCGGTGCGGGAGAGCAGTACTTC. Translation: CSVLWAGAGEQYF.

This clone occurred a few times. The chain couples TRBV6-4 to TRBJ1-2, with no clear D. V was shortened by 6 bases and J by 1 base, with 9 bases between the two germline ends. Germline CDR1 reads MRHNA; CDR2 reads SNTAGT. The CDR3 totals 13 residues. CDR3 DNA sequence: TGTGCCAGCAGGAACGACAATAACTATGGCTACACCTTC. Protein: CASRNDNNYGYTF.

The sample holds a few counts of this clone. The chain couples TRBV7-8 to TRBJ2-2; D is unresolved. This CDR3 has 14 residues. The V gene's germline CDR1 is SGHVS and CDR2 FQNEAQ. Trimming cost V 0 bases and J 3 bases, with 5 bases left between them. In DNA form, the CDR3 reads TGTGCCAGCAGCTTAGCAGGATACACCGGGGAGCTGTTTTTT. Amino acid sequence: CASSLAGYTGELFF.

The genes are TRBV7-2 and TRBJ2-2; D gene ambiguous. Germline V lookup: CDR1 SGHTA, CDR2 FQGNSA. There are 16 residues in the CDR3. Trimming removed 3 bases at V and 5 bases at J, with 16 bases between. The CDR3 loop reads CASSLHTLRRTGELFF. The CDR3 region has the DNA TGTGCCAGCAGCTTGCACACCCTTCGAAGGACCGGGGAGCTGTTTTTT. Looking up the rest from reference TRBV7-2 and TRBJ2-2 gives the full variable domain: GAGVSQSPSNKVTEKGKDVELRCDPISGHTALYWYRQSLGQGLEFLIYFQGNSAPDKSGLPSDRFSAERTGGSVSTLTIQRTQQEDSAVYLCASSLHTLRRTGELFFGEGSRLTVL.

V gene TRBV5-4 combines with J gene TRBJ2-7, with 14 bases lining up with TRBD2. CDR1 is SGHNT, CDR2 YYREEE, per germline (reference sequence). V was clipped by 1 base and J by 1 base; unmatched bases: 10. This CDR3 has 19 residues. CDR3 amino acids: CASSLWSPGLAGESYEQYF. The CDR3 DNA sequence: TGTGCCAGCAGCTTGTGGAGTCCGGGACTAGCGGGAGAATCCTACGAGCAGTACTTC.

The chain is built from TRBV5-6 and TRBJ1-2; D perhaps matches TRBD1 (6 bases). Germline CDR1 reads SGHDT; CDR2 reads YYEEEE. The V gene lost 1 base and the J gene lost 7 bases, with 14 bases spanning the gap. The CDR3 contains 14 residues. CDR3 amino acids: CASSLFTNRVGYTF. The DNA of the CDR3 is TGTGCCAGCAGCTTGTTCACCAACAGGGTTGGCTACACCTTC.

J is TRBJ1-2 and V is TRBV5-1; D is possibly TRBD1 (6 bases). V was clipped by 0 bases and J by 4 bases, with 16 bases between them. CDR1 and CDR2 from the germline V gene are SGHRS and YFSETQ. This CDR3 comprises 16 residues. This CDR3 is CASSLENRVGGYGYTF. CDR3 nucleotides: TGCGCCAGCAGCTTGGAAAACAGGGTTGGGGGCTATGGCTACACCTTC.

The CDR3 protein is CASSQVPAASSPLHF. DNA of the CDR3: TGTGCCAGCAGCCAGGTACCAGCGGCTAGTTCACCCCTCCACTTT. The chain links TRBV6-5 to TRBJ1-6; D not resolved. From germline, CDR1 is MNHEY and CDR2 SVGAGI. V gave up 6 bases and J gave up 9 bases, with 18 bases separating them. The length of the CDR3 is 15 residues.

This CDR3 is CASSQVRTFANYGYTF. The DNA for the CDR3 is TGCGCCAGCAGCCAAGTTAGGACCTTTGCTAACTATGGCTACACCTTC. The chain combines TRBV4-1 with TRBJ1-2; the D is unclear. Germline V gene data show CDR1 as MGHRA and CDR2 as YSYEKL. The ends were cut back, 1 base at V and 0 bases at J, with 12 bases in the middle. This CDR3 is built from 16 residues.

The rearrangement joins TRBV9 to TRBJ2-5; D remains unclear. Germline loops: CDR1 SGDLS, CDR2 YYNGEE. CDR3 size: 14 residues. V was pared by 1 base and J by 0 bases, with 7 bases between. This CDR3 reads CASSVREDQETQYF. The CDR3 nucleotides are TGTGCCAGCAGCGTAAGGGAAGACCAAGAGACCCAGTACTTC. Full variable domain (outside the CDR3, taken from reference TRBV9 and TRBJ2-5): DSGVTQTPKHLITATGQRVTLRCSPRSGDLSVYWYQQSLDQGLQFLIQYYNGEERAKGNILERFSAQQFPDLHSELNLSSLELGDSALYFCASSVREDQETQYFGPGTRLLVL.

This rearrangement joins TRBV6-2 or TRBV6-3 to TRBJ2-3; D remains unclear. This CDR3 has 15 residues. In germline, CDR1 is MNHEY, CDR2 SVGEGT. Trimming removed 3 bases at V and 3 bases at J, with 13 bases between. The CDR3 loop reads CASSYGGVKTDTQYF. In nucleotides, the CDR3 is TGTGCCAGCAGTTATGGCGGAGTGAAGACAGATACGCAGTATTTT.

The rearrangement joins TRBV10-3 to TRBJ2-7; 7 bases agree with TRBD2. Germline CDR1 is ENHRY and CDR2 is SYGVKD. Trimming cost V 11 bases and J 0 bases; bases outside gene matches: 10. The CDR3 sequence is 14 residues long. Here the CDR3 reads CASRVRGSSYEQYF. In DNA, the CDR3 is TGTGCCTCCCGGGTGCGCGGGAGCTCCTACGAGCAGTACTTC.

This chain connects TRBV2 to TRBJ2-3; D uncertain. The V end was cut by 3 bases, the J end by 6 bases, with 1 base between. Germline values: CDR1 SNHLY, CDR2 FYNNEI. The length of the CDR3 is 10 residues. Written as DNA, the CDR3 is TGTGCCAGCAGTGAGGATACGCAGTATTTT. Translation: CASSEDTQYF. Based on the CDR3 plus reference TRBV2 and TRBJ2-3, the full variable domain is EPEVTQTPSHQVTQMGQEVILRCVPISNHLYFYWYRQILGQKVEFLVSFYNNEISEKSEIFDDQFSVERPDGSNFTLKIRSTKLEDSAMYFCASSEDTQYFGPGTRLTVL.

The V call is TRBV7-3, the J call TRBJ2-2; no reliable D call. Trimming took 2 bases from V and 0 from J, leaving 10 bases between them. CDR1 and CDR2 from the germline V gene are SGHTA and FQGTGA. The CDR3 is 16 amino acids. CDR3 region: CASSLLGGANTGELFF. The CDR3 DNA reads as TGTGCCAGCAGCTTATTGGGTGGGGCGAACACCGGGGAGCTGTTTTTT.

The CDR3 spells CASSYGQGEGEDTQYF. The DNA of the CDR3 is TGTGCCAGCAGTTACGGGCAGGGGGAAGGGGAAGATACGCAGTATTTT. This chain joins TRBV6-2 or TRBV6-3 and TRBJ2-3; 7 nucleotides match TRBD1. Losses at the gene ends were 2 bases for V and 5 bases for J; bases not matched to a gene: 10. The CDR3 has 16 amino acids. CDR1 is MNHEY and CDR2 is SVGEGT in the germline V gene.

The genes are TRBV12-3 or TRBV12-4 and TRBJ2-2; D perhaps matches TRBD1 (6 bases). This CDR3 is 13 amino acids long. V dropped 11 bases and J dropped 2 bases, with 12 bases sitting between them. The DNA of the CDR3 is TGTGCCGTGCAGGGGCAAAACACCGGGGAGCTGTTTTTT. This translates into CAVQGQNTGELFF.